This TCR beta chain was sequenced in a study of T cell responses to AZD1222 COVID-19 vaccine. About the study: Investigators merged groups given second doses at roughly 4 or roughly 12 weeks. Whole-study results and caveats: Donors were largely white British and mainly female; clonal diversity was possibly underestimated.

The CDR3 loop spans 15 amino acids. V lost 0 bases and J 0 bases, leaving 9 bases between the germline ends. Germline V CDR1 and CDR2: SGHRS, YFSETQ. Sequencing was performed with immunoSEQ multiplex PCR; in TCRdb, only in-frame clones are kept and a portion is missing. The table includes 65,000 to 90,000 clones, approximately 89% detected once. Points on this clone: Its antigen is not identified.

The receptor was derived from an adult in good health. The genes are TRBV5-1 and TRBJ1-2; a weak D match, TRBD1 (5 bases). The source was peripheral blood, collected on day 0 of AZD1222 vaccination. DNA of the CDR3: TGCGCCAGCAGCTTGGACGGACAAGCTAACTATGGCTACACCTTC. It codes for CASSLDGQANYGYTF.